This TCR beta chain was sequenced during a study of blood T cell repertoires in COVID-19. Study context: The United States, Italy and Spain provided the acute and convalescent COVID-19 samples. From T cells, B-cell-depleted T cells, or PBMCs came the material, which was cDNA or gDNA.

The V and J ends lost 0 bases and 4 bases respectively, with 17 bases between them. The CDR3 covers 16 residues. Germline V gene data show CDR1 as SGHRS and CDR2 as YFSETQ. Authors' data handling: Counts of nucleated cells, estimated from reference gene primer amplification, were obtained. The data were produced by immunoSEQ multiplex PCR, yet TCRdb's version contains in-frame clones alone and is incomplete. Clone size and V and J calls were adopted from that table, with D and trimming inferred from the DNA. The sample lists about 99,000 clones; around 83% were seen once. Sequenced material: peripheral blood. J is TRBJ2-7 and V is TRBV5-1; D is unclear. This sequence was found in a man in his sixties or seventies with active or convalescent COVID-19. In nucleotides, the CDR3 is TGCGCCAGCAGCTTGGTGTCCGGGTTAAGTAATTACGAGCAGTACTTC. It is translated as CASSLVSGLSNYEQYF.